Each of the 18 T cell receptor beta chains below was sequenced from the same sample in a study of blood T cell repertoires in COVID-19. Generated by immunoSEQ multiplex PCR, the TCRdb table keeps only in-frame clones and is missing some. This table holds about 250,000 clones, roughly 80% found once. The specimen sequenced was PBMCs or T cells enriched from blood (not recorded which). The source is a man aged 35-49 years who had been exposed to COVID-19.

This clone appeared a few times. The chain carries TRBV7-9 and TRBJ2-5; D remains unclear. This CDR3 has 15 amino acids. V gave up 2 bases and J gave up 5 bases, with 15 bases separating them. Per germline, CDR1 SEHNR and CDR2 FQNEAQ (reference sequence). The DNA for the CDR3 is TGTGCCAGCAGCTTAAATTCGGCCACCGGGGAGACCCAGTACTTC. Translated: CASSLNSATGETQYF.

The gene calls are TRBV3-1 (or the pseudogene TRBV3-2) and TRBJ2-1; 9 nucleotides align to TRBD1. The trim removed 3 bases at V and 3 bases at J, leaving 3 bases unmatched. This CDR3 is built from 15 residues. Germline loops: CDR1 LGHDT, CDR2 YNNKEL (reference sequence). The CDR3 nucleotides are TGTGCCAGCAGCCAGGACAGGGGCGGCTACAATGAGCAGTTCTTC. As protein: CASSQDRGGYNEQFF.

This chain links TRBV2 with TRBJ2-7; 10 positions match TRBD2. The germline V gene encodes CDR1 SNHLY and CDR2 FYNNEI. The trim removed 7 bases at V and 7 bases at J, leaving 7 bases unmatched. The CDR3 spans 13 residues. The CDR3 sequence: CASKDSGRGEQYF. CDR3 DNA: TGTGCCAGCAAGGACAGCGGGAGGGGGGAGCAGTACTTC.

This clone was detected once. This chain connects TRBV3-1 (or the pseudogene TRBV3-2) to TRBJ2-7, with 9 bases that match TRBD2. The CDR3 loop spans 14 amino acids. V shed 4 bases and J 2 bases; nucleotides not matched to a gene: 3. The germline CDR1 and CDR2 sequences are LGHDT and YNNKEL (reference sequence). Here the CDR3 DNA reads TGTGCCAGCAGCCTGACTAGCGGTCCCTACGAGCAGTACTTC. Residues: CASSLTSGPYEQYF.

This clone was seen a few times. The chain is built from TRBV9 and TRBJ2-1, with D uncertain. Trimming removed 0 bases from V and 6 bases from J, with 19 bases in between. The CDR3 is made up of 17 amino acids. Germline-derived CDR1 and CDR2 are SGDLS and YYNGEE. CDR3 residues: CASSVEFSLSLFNEQFF. CDR3 coding DNA: TGTGCCAGCAGCGTAGAATTCTCCCTTTCCCTTTTCAATGAGCAGTTCTTC.

This clone was counted a few times. J is TRBJ1-2 and V is TRBV29-1, with D perhaps matching TRBD1 (5 bases). CDR1 and CDR2 (germline): SQVTM, ANQGSEA. The CDR3 is made up of 11 amino acids. V dropped 7 bases and J dropped 5 bases, with 11 bases sitting between them. The CDR3: CSADSAYGYTF. The CDR3, as DNA: TGCAGCGCCGACAGTGCTTATGGCTACACCTTC.

This rearrangement joins TRBV18 to TRBJ2-3; no reliable D call. The CDR3 consists of 14 residues. In germline, CDR1 is KGHSH, CDR2 LQKENI. The V end lost 3 bases, the J end lost 0 bases, and 7 bases lay between the germline ends. CDR3 sequence (DNA): TGTGCCAGCTCACCCTTGGCTAGCACAGATACGCAGTATTTT. Translated, it gives CASSPLASTDTQYF.

The chain has TRBV5-1 and TRBJ2-5; D is uncertain. This CDR3 spans 13 amino acids. Deletions cut 2 bases from V and 1 base from J, with 6 bases between. Looked up from germline, CDR1 is SGHRS and CDR2 is YFSETQ. CDR3 loop: CASSFLRQETQYF. CDR3 bases: TGCGCCAGCAGCTTCCTACGCCAAGAGACCCAGTACTTC.

J is TRBJ2-5 and V is TRBV7-9; perhaps TRBD2 as D (6 bases). The germline V gene has CDR1 SEHNR and CDR2 FQNEAQ (reference sequence). The CDR3 length is 14 residues. The V and J ends lost 0 bases and 5 bases respectively, with 10 bases between them. CDR3 nucleotide sequence: TGTGCCAGCAGCTTAGCGGCGGGGCCGGAGACCCAGTACTTC. This translates into CASSLAAGPETQYF.

V gene TRBV30 combines with J gene TRBJ1-2; D gene ambiguous. V was cut by 1 base and J by 7 bases, with 13 bases left in between. The CDR3 spans 13 residues. Germline V gene data show CDR1 as GTSNPN and CDR2 as SVGIG (reference sequence). This CDR3 is CAWSGQSRGGYTF. As DNA, the CDR3 is TGTGCCTGGAGTGGGCAGAGCCGGGGTGGCTACACCTTC.

The chain joins TRBV7-8 to TRBJ1-2; D uncertain. Germline-derived CDR1 and CDR2 are SGHVS and FQNEAQ. V was shortened by 3 bases and J by 7 bases, with 12 bases between the two germline ends. This CDR3 contains 13 residues. The CDR3 is CASSFGGWSGYTF. The CDR3 DNA reads TGTGCCAGCAGCTTCGGAGGGTGGTCTGGCTACACCTTC.

The CDR3 bases are TGTGCCAGCAGCCCTACAGGGGATCGGCTCGGAAACACCATATATTTT. Protein: CASSPTGDRLGNTIYF. V and J are TRBV9 and TRBJ1-3; TRBD1 agrees at 7 bases. Looked up from germline, CDR1 is SGDLS and CDR2 is YYNGEE. The CDR3 has 16 amino acids. V gave up 4 bases and J gave up 4 bases; unmatched junction bases: 11.

V gene TRBV2 combines with J gene TRBJ2-1, with TRBD1 matching over 7 bases. V dropped 4 bases and J dropped 14; count of bases not matched to a gene: 14. Germline CDR1 SNHLY, CDR2 FYNNEI. The CDR3 runs 14 residues. The CDR3 reads CASSARAQGDRKFF. CDR3 sequence (DNA): TGTGCCAGCAGTGCCCGGGCCCAGGGGGATCGTAAGTTCTTC.

This clone has more than one count but fewer than ten. CDR3 region: CASSRSGRDYEQYF. The CDR3 DNA reads as TGTGCCAGCAGCCGTAGCGGGAGGGACTACGAGCAGTACTTC. The gene calls are TRBV7-9 and TRBJ2-7; 11 bases fit TRBD2. The CDR3 loop spans 14 amino acids. Trimming removed 5 bases from V and 3 bases from J; junction bases left unmatched: 3. The germline V gene encodes CDR1 SEHNR and CDR2 FQNEAQ (reference sequence).

J is TRBJ1-2 and V is TRBV27; TRBD1 is a possible D gene (6 bases). Germline CDR1 is MNHEY and CDR2 is SMNVEV (reference sequence). The CDR3 runs 15 residues. Between the trimmed V and J ends, which lost 6 bases and 5 bases, there was a span of 19 bases. The CDR3 loop is CASRLGAGTAYGYTF. CDR3 sequence (DNA): TGTGCCAGCAGATTGGGGGCCGGGACCGCTTATGGCTACACCTTC.

This rearrangement joins TRBV6-5 to TRBJ2-5, with D maybe TRBD1 (6 bases). With 3 bases removed from V and 2 bases from J, the gap between germline ends came to 7 bases. The CDR3 extends over 13 amino acids. Germline CDR1 is MNHEY and CDR2 is SVGAGI. CDR3 bases: TGTGCCAGCAGTTATCAGGGGCAAGAGACCCAGTACTTC. As protein: CASSYQGQETQYF.

This clone was observed a single time. V usage is TRBV18 and J usage is TRBJ2-6; D unresolved. Germline CDR1 and CDR2: KGHSH and LQKENI. This CDR3 contains 13 residues. Trimming removed 0 bases at V and 16 bases at J, with 13 bases between. The CDR3: CASSPPPAGSLTF. The CDR3 DNA follows: TGTGCCAGCTCACCACCCCCGGCAGGAAGTCTGACTTTC.

This clone was observed once. This sequence joins TRBV5-1 and TRBJ1-5; D call uncertain. Trimming cost V 4 bases and J 2 bases, with 13 bases left between them. CDR1 and CDR2 (germline): SGHRS, YFSETQ. The CDR3 has 15 amino acids. In DNA, the CDR3 is TGCGCCAGCAGCCTCGACTACATGGGCAATCAGCCCCAGCATTTT. Residues: CASSLDYMGNQPQHF.